A selection of T cell receptor beta chains follows, all from one sample in a study of cytomegalovirus exposure and HLA in healthy donors. Repertoires were generated with immunoSEQ multiplex PCR, while TCRdb's copy carries only in-frame clones and drops some. The sample lists roughly 130,000 clones, 65% to 90% seen once, with about 0.7% in the top ten. The sequencing input was PBMCs. The receptors were sampled from a man in his late teens or twenties in good health and CMV-seronegative. CDR3s include the opening cysteine and the closing phenylalanine or tryptophan. The D gene is left open where the match is weak. Clone size is stated in some rows and not others, as once, few, many or a class when expanded.

j_call cdr3_length v_call d_call clone_size cdr3_aa cdr3_nt
TRBJ1-2 13 TRBV29-1 NA once CSVEVDGFGGYTF TGCAGCGTTGAAGTAGACGGGTTCGGGGGCTACACCTTC
TRBJ2-6 16 TRBV9 NA NA CASSPHAGTGANVLTF TGTGCCAGCAGCCCCCACGCGGGGACCGGGGCCAACGTCCTGACTTTC
TRBJ1-5 16 TRBV4-2 TRBD1 NA CASSQDYGTGSQPQHF TGTGCCAGCAGCCAAGATTACGGGACAGGGAGTCAGCCCCAGCATTTT
TRBJ1-4 16 TRBV4-3 NA NA CASSQDRQARNEKLFF TGCGCCAGCAGCCAAGATCGACAGGCCAGGAATGAAAAACTGTTTTTT
TRBJ2-7 14 TRBV27 NA NA CASSLAGSSYEQYF TGTGCCAGCAGTTTAGCGGGGAGCTCCTACGAGCAGTACTTC
TRBJ2-7 13 TRBV30 TRBD1 NA CAWGKQGLSEQYF TGTGCCTGGGGAAAACAGGGGCTAAGCGAGCAGTACTTC
TRBJ2-7 13 TRBV6-5 NA NA CASSWSSSYEQYF TGTGCCAGCAGTTGGTCTAGTTCCTACGAGCAGTACTTC
TRBJ1-1 14 TRBV5-1 TRBD1 NA CASGAGTGGTEAFF TGCGCCAGCGGCGCCGGGACAGGGGGCACTGAAGCTTTCTTT
TRBJ2-2 14 TRBV7-2 NA NA CASIPGRNTGELFF TGTGCCAGCATCCCTGGGCGGAACACCGGGGAGCTGTTTTTT
TRBJ1-2 14 TRBV29-1 TRBD1 NA CSVVQTTGGYGYTF TGCAGCGTTGTCCAGACGACAGGGGGCTATGGCTACACCTTC
TRBJ1-3 16 TRBV5-6 NA NA CASSPPPGPSGNTIYF TGTGCCAGCAGCCCCCCACCTGGCCCTTCTGGAAACACCATATATTTT
TRBJ2-5 16 TRBV4-2 TRBD1 NA CASSHSPGTGGETQYF TGTGCCAGCAGCCACTCGCCCGGGACAGGGGGAGAGACCCAGTACTTC
TRBJ1-1 16 TRBV9 NA NA CASSVDLQGINTEAFF TGTGCCAGCAGCGTAGATTTGCAGGGGATAAATACTGAAGCTTTCTTT
TRBJ2-1 12 TRBV18 NA few CASSPESREQFF TGTGCCAGCTCACCAGAGTCTCGGGAGCAGTTCTTC
TRBJ2-2 15 TRBV29-1 NA NA CSGRVGSANTGELFF TGCAGCGGCCGAGTCGGGAGCGCGAACACCGGGGAGCTGTTTTTT
TRBJ2-7 16 TRBV15 TRBD1 NA CATSSGRDRGRYEQYF TGTGCCACCAGCAGCGGCCGGGACAGGGGTAGGTACGAGCAGTACTTC
TRBJ2-7 17 TRBV12-2 NA NA CASRSLPPGQGSYEQYF TGTGCAAGTCGCTCACTTCCGCCGGGACAGGGTTCCTACGAGCAGTACTTC
TRBJ2-7 14 TRBV5-4 TRBD2 NA CASSSAGLHYEQYF TGTGCCAGCAGCTCCGCGGGACTACACTACGAGCAGTACTTC
TRBJ1-5 14 TRBV18 NA once CASSPVSGNQPQHF TGTGCCAGCTCACCCGTATCCGGCAATCAGCCCCAGCATTTT
TRBJ1-4 15 TRBV7-9 NA NA CASSLNSATNEKLFF TGTGCCAGCAGCTTAAATAGTGCAACTAATGAAAAACTGTTTTTT
TRBJ1-2 17 TRBV4-3 NA NA CASSQQPSGNQVWGYTF TGCGCCAGCAGCCAACAACCCTCAGGGAATCAGGTGTGGGGCTACACCTTC
TRBJ1-1 18 TRBV27 NA NA CASSRIRWLTQGKTEAFF TGTGCCAGCAGCAGAATTCGGTGGTTGACCCAGGGTAAAACTGAAGCTTTCTTT
TRBJ2-3 13 TRBV29-1 NA many CSGLDFLTDTQYF TGCAGCGGCTTGGACTTTCTCACAGATACGCAGTATTTT
TRBJ2-7 13 TRBV10-2 NA NA CASSAAGSYEQYF TGCGCCAGCAGTGCTGCGGGTTCCTACGAGCAGTACTTC
TRBJ1-2 14 TRBV9 NA once CASSGSGAPYGYTF TGTGCCAGCAGCGGGTCAGGGGCCCCTTATGGCTACACCTTC
TRBJ1-5 15 TRBV27 NA once CASSLTQGWNQPQHF TGTGCCAGCAGTTTAACCCAGGGGTGGAATCAGCCCCAGCATTTT
TRBJ1-4 15 TRBV7-9 NA NA CASSTPWGLIEKLFF TGTGCCAGCAGCACGCCGTGGGGCTTGATCGAAAAACTGTTTTTT
TRBJ2-3 18 TRBV5-1 TRBD2 NA CASSLGLAGGSGTDTQYF TGCGCCAGCAGCTTGGGGCTAGCGGGGGGTAGTGGCACAGATACGCAGTATTTT
TRBJ2-7 15 TRBV6-5 NA NA CASSSSQGWNYEQYF TGTGCCAGCAGTTCCTCGCAGGGGTGGAACTACGAGCAGTACTTC
TRBJ2-1 14 TRBV7-9 NA NA CASRPPVGGSEQFF TGTGCCAGCAGGCCCCCTGTTGGGGGCTCGGAGCAGTTCTTC
TRBJ1-1 14 TRBV9 NA NA CASSVAGADTEAFF TGTGCCAGCAGCGTAGCAGGGGCGGACACTGAAGCTTTCTTT
TRBJ1-6 15 TRBV25-1 TRBD1 NA CASSVRQGGNSPLHF TGTGCCAGCAGCGTACGACAGGGTGGAAATTCACCCCTCCACTTT
TRBJ2-3 15 TRBV5-1 NA NA CASSLETASTDTQYF TGCGCCAGCAGCTTGGAGACAGCTAGCACAGATACGCAGTATTTT
TRBJ1-1 15 TRBV7-6 TRBD1 NA CASSSGKTGGTEAFF TGTGCCAGCAGCTCCGGGAAGACAGGGGGGACTGAAGCTTTCTTT
TRBJ1-4 15 TRBV6-5 NA NA CASTKVRQGSEKLFF TGTGCCAGCACCAAAGTACGGCAGGGAAGCGAAAAACTGTTTTTT
TRBJ2-1 14 TRBV4-3 TRBD2 NA CASSQRLADYEQFF TGCGCCAGCAGCCAGAGACTAGCGGATTATGAGCAGTTCTTC
TRBJ1-1 13 TRBV6-4 TRBD1 NA CASRDRGNTEAFF TGTGCCAGCAGGGACAGGGGGAACACTGAAGCTTTCTTT
TRBJ2-1 16 TRBV6-5 TRBD2 once CASSYITSGGYNEQFF TGTGCCAGCAGCTACATAACTAGCGGGGGTTACAATGAGCAGTTCTTC
TRBJ1-5 15 TRBV28 NA NA CASTDAYPGRQPQHF TGTGCCAGCACTGATGCCTATCCGGGAAGACAGCCCCAGCATTTT
TRBJ2-3 15 TRBV4-3 NA NA CASSQAGTSTDTQCF TGCGCCAGCAGCCAAGCCGGAACCTCCACAGATACGCAGTGTTTT
TRBJ2-2 14 TRBV5-1 NA NA CASSLAPGSGELFF TGCGCCAGCAGCTTGGCCCCGGGGTCCGGGGAGCTGTTTTTT
TRBJ2-2 14 TRBV5-6 TRBD2 NA CASRPGLVTGELFF TGTGCCAGCAGGCCGGGACTAGTAACCGGGGAGCTGTTTTTT
TRBJ1-5 18 TRBV12-5 NA few CASGLVRYGLEAYQPQHF TGTGCTAGTGGTTTGGTACGTTACGGTTTAGAAGCCTATCAGCCCCAGCATTTT
TRBJ1-1 13 TRBV18 TRBD1 few CASSPGQGTEAFF TGTGCCAGCTCACCAGGACAGGGCACTGAAGCTTTCTTT
TRBJ1-3 15 TRBV9 TRBD1 NA CASSAVDRSGNTIYF TGTGCCAGCAGCGCAGTGGACAGGTCTGGAAACACCATATATTTT
TRBJ1-1 15 TRBV30 NA NA CAWSVLEGGYTEAFF TGTGCCTGGAGTGTACTGGAGGGGGGGTACACTGAAGCTTTCTTT
TRBJ1-2 16 TRBV27 NA once CASSLSPGGWNYGYTF TGTGCCAGCAGTTTGTCCCCGGGGGGATGGAACTATGGCTACACCTTC
TRBJ1-2 11 TRBV7-9 NA NA CASSLDYGYTF TGTGCCAGCAGCCTTGACTATGGCTACACCTTC